These T cell receptor beta chains were read from a single sample in a study of T cells after yellow fever vaccination. Each CDR3 protein gets one entry after TCRdb re-called the 5' RACE reads with MiXCR. Here the sample spans nearly 45,000 distinct CDR3 sequences, about 6.8% being singletons. The sample in question was CD8+ T cells not binding an NS4B(214-222) dextramer, sorted from PBMCs, obtained 45 days after the yellow fever booster vaccination. The receptors shown here come from a man aged 25-45 years who received the YFV17D yellow fever vaccine. CDR3s include the opening cysteine and the closing phenylalanine or tryptophan. Fields, in order: D gene, clone size, V gene, J gene, CDR3 protein, CDR3 DNA. D genes are given only for firm matches. Some rows mark clone size as missing; the rest say once, few, many or name a class of expanded clone.

-	many	TRBV10-1	TRBJ2-2	CASSGAGELFF	TGCGCCAGCAGTGGGGCCGGGGAGCTGTTTTTT
-	-	TRBV15	TRBJ2-4	CATSRETVLAKNIQYF	TGTGCCACCAGCAGAGAAACAGTCTTAGCCAAAAACATTCAGTACTTC
-	-	TRBV3-1	TRBJ2-1	CASSLAPPNSGQWEQFF	TGTGCCAGCAGTCTCGCTCCCCCTAATAGCGGTCAATGGGAGCAGTTCTTC
-	many	TRBV6-8	TRBJ2-2	CASSNSASTMGYTGELFF	TGTGCCAGCAGCAACTCAGCCTCAACGATGGGATACACCGGGGAGCTGTTTTTT
-	many	TRBV18	TRBJ2-7	CASSPGTETSYEQYF	TGTGCCAGCTCACCAGGGACCGAGACCTCCTACGAGCAGTACTTC
TRBD1	many	TRBV6-5	TRBJ2-1	CASSPGQANNEQFF	TGTGCCAGCAGTCCGGGACAGGCAAACAATGAGCAGTTCTTC
-	-	TRBV7-2	TRBJ1-5	CASSSLFGHNQPQHF	TGTGCCAGCAGCTCCCTTTTTGGGCACAATCAGCCCCAGCATTTT
TRBD2	many	TRBV29-1	TRBJ2-1	CSVVGGRAYNEQFF	TGCAGCGTTGTTGGCGGGAGGGCGTACAATGAGCAGTTCTTC
-	many	TRBV4-3	TRBJ2-1	CASSQGRNEQFF	TGCGCCAGCAGCCAAGGGCGAAATGAGCAGTTCTTC
-	few	TRBV19	TRBJ2-6	CASRGPYESGANVLTF	TGTGCCAGTAGGGGCCCTTATGAGTCTGGGGCCAACGTCCTGACTTTC
TRBD1	many	TRBV3-1	TRBJ2-2	CASSRRDRSTTAWELFF	TGTGCCAGCAGCCGTCGGGACAGGTCGACAACAGCGTGGGAGCTGTTTTTT
-	-	TRBV6-1	TRBJ2-1	CASSGTGTNEQFF	TGTGCCAGCAGTGGAACAGGGACCAATGAGCAGTTCTTC
-	many	TRBV27	TRBJ1-3	CASSSLGSGNTIYF	TGTGCCAGCAGTTCATTAGGGTCTGGAAACACCATATATTTT
-	few	TRBV7-2	TRBJ2-7	CASSFPRDKASYEQYF	TGTGCCAGCAGCTTTCCCCGGGACAAGGCCTCCTACGAGCAGTACTTC
TRBD2	many	TRBV10-3	TRBJ2-5	CAISGTSGSETQYF	TGTGCCATCAGTGGGACTAGCGGGAGCGAGACCCAGTACTTC
TRBD1	many	TRBV7-9	TRBJ1-6	CASSSDRESNSPLHF	TGTGCCAGCAGCTCTGACAGGGAAAGTAATTCACCCCTCCACTTT
-	many	TRBV4-1	TRBJ2-7	CASSHVGTYEQYF	TGCGCCAGCAGCCATGTTGGAACCTACGAGCAGTACTTC
TRBD1	-	TRBV9	TRBJ1-4	CASSAAGTEDEKLFF	TGTGCCAGCAGCGCTGCCGGGACAGAAGACGAAAAACTGTTTTTT
TRBD2	few	TRBV7-3	TRBJ2-7	CASSFGGGPYEQYF	TGTGCCAGCAGCTTTGGGGGAGGGCCCTACGAGCAGTACTTC
-	many	TRBV6-5	TRBJ1-5	CASSPYGEHSNQPQHF	TGTGCCAGCAGTCCCTACGGAGAACACAGCAATCAGCCCCAGCATTTT
-	many	TRBV2	TRBJ2-1	CASSEEGTPSNEQFF	TGTGCCAGCAGTGAGGAGGGAACGCCTTCTAATGAGCAGTTCTTC
TRBD2	many	TRBV6-6	TRBJ2-7	CASSGDYSYEQYF	TGTGCCAGCAGTGGGGACTACTCCTACGAGCAGTACTTC
TRBD2	many	TRBV7-9	TRBJ2-2	CASASGGPYTGELFF	TGTGCCAGCGCATCGGGAGGGCCCTACACCGGGGAGCTGTTTTTT
-	many	TRBV29-1	TRBJ2-6	CSVVSGANVLTF	TGCAGCGTTGTCTCTGGGGCCAACGTCCTGACTTTC
TRBD2	many	TRBV12-3/TRBV12-4	TRBJ2-1	CASSSPYRGGEQFF	TGTGCCAGCAGCTCCCCGTATCGGGGGGGTGAGCAGTTCTTC
-	many	TRBV9	TRBJ2-7	CASSPGGDEQYF	TGTGCCAGCAGCCCAGGGGGGGACGAGCAGTACTTC
-	many	TRBV28	TRBJ2-1	CASSFSGPPYYNEQFF	TGTGCCAGCAGTTTTTCAGGGCCCCCCTACTACAATGAGCAGTTCTTC
-	many	TRBV28	TRBJ2-1	CASFNGSPTYNEQFF	TGTGCCAGCTTCAACGGGAGCCCTACCTACAATGAGCAGTTCTTC
-	many	TRBV7-2	TRBJ2-7	CASSWGGTYEQYF	TGTGCCAGCAGCTGGGGCGGAACCTACGAGCAGTACTTC
TRBD2	few	TRBV24-1	TRBJ2-1	CATSDQVSGNYNEQFF	TGTGCCACCAGTGATCAGGTTAGCGGGAACTACAATGAGCAGTTCTTC
-	many	TRBV5-4	TRBJ2-1	CASSDEVGSSYNEQFF	TGTGCCAGCAGCGATGAGGTCGGGAGCTCCTACAATGAGCAGTTCTTC